This is a list of T cell receptor beta chains from one sample in a study of shared T cell receptors in the human thymus. The method was immunoSEQ multiplex PCR; TCRdb's version includes in-frame clones alone and lacks a portion of them. The repertoire includes more than 300,000 clones, 85% to 95% of them detected once, and 0.015% to 0.025% sits in the top ten. Input material: thymocytes. Every receptor here comes from a human donor. The CDR3 runs from the conserved cysteine through the conserved F or W.

J	V	CDR3
TRBJ2-5	TRBV29-1	CSVLIPTPTPKTSGRAQETQYF
TRBJ1-4	TRBV30	CAWSSREGEKLFF
TRBJ2-7	TRBV27	CASSRRDGLSYEQYF
TRBJ1-5	TRBV19	CASTRGRQPQHF
TRBJ2-1	TRBV7-9	CASSLSSPYNEQFF
TRBJ2-1	TRBV4-3	CASSQDGTSGNGNEQFF
TRBJ1-4	TRBV27	CASSLWTEPEKLFF
TRBJ1-2	TRBV27	CASSPKDRGRGYTF
TRBJ1-2	TRBV4-1	CASSQELQGAGYGYTF
TRBJ1-4	TRBV4-3	CASSQDKKVYVEKLFF
TRBJ2-1	TRBV7-3	CASSLNGGGSSYNEQFF
TRBJ1-5	TRBV28	CASSFGDDSNQPQHF